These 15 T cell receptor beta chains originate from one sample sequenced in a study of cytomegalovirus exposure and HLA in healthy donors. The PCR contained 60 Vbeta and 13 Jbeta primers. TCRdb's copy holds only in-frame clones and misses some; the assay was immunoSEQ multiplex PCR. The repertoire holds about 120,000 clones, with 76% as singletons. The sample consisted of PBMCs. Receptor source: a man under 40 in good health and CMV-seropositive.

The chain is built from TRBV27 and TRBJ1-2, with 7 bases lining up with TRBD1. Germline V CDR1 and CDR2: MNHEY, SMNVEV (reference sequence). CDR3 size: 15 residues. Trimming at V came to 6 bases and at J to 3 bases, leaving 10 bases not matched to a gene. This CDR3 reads CASSPKQGWDYGYTF. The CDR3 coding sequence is TGTGCCAGCAGCCCGAAACAGGGGTGGGACTATGGCTACACCTTC.

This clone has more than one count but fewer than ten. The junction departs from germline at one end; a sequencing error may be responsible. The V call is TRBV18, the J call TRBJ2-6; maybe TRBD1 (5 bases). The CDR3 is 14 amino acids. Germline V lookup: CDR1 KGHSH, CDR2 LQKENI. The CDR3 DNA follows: TGTGCCAGCTCACCACCGAGTGGGGCCAACGGCCTGACTTTC. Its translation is CASSPPSGANGLTF.

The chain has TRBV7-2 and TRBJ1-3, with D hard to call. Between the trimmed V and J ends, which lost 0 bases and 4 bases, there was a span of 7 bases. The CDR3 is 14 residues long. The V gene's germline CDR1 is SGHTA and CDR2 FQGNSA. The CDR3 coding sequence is TGTGCCAGCAGCTTAGCGCCGGAGGGAAACACCATATATTTT. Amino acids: CASSLAPEGNTIYF.

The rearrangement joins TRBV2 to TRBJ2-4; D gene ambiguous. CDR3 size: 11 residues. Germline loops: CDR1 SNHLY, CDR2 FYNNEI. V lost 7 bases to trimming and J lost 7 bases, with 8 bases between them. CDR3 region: CASTLENIQYF. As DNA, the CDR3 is TGTGCCAGCACCCTTGAGAACATTCAGTACTTC.

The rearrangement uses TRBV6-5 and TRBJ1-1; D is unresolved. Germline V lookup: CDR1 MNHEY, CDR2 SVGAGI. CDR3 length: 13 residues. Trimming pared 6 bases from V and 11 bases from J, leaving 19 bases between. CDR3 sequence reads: CASSPAGIPYAFF. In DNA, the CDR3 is TGTGCCAGCAGCCCCGCGGGGATTCCGTATGCTTTCTTT.

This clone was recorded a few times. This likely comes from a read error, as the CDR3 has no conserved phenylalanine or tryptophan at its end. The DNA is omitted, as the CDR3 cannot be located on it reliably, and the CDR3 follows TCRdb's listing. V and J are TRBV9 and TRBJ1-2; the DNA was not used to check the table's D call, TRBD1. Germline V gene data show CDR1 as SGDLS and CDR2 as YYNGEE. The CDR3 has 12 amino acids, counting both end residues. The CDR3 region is CASSSQERGQDL.

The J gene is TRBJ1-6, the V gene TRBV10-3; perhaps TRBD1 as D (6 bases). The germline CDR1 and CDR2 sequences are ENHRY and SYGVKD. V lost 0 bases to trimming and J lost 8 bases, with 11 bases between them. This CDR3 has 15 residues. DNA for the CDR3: TGTGCCATCAGTGAGTCTGGGGGCCTCGATTCACCCCTCCACTTT. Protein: CAISESGGLDSPLHF.

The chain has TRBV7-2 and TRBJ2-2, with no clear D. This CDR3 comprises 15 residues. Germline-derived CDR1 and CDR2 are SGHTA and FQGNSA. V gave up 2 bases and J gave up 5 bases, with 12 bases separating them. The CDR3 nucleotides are TGTGCCAGCAGCTTAAACGGGTGGCGGACCGGGGAGCTGTTTTTT. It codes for CASSLNGWRTGELFF.

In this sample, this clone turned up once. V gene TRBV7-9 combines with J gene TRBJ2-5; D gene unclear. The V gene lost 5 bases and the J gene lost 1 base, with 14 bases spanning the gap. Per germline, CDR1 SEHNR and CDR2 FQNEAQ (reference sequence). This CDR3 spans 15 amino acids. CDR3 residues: CASSPVASVQETQYF. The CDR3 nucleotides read TGTGCCAGCAGCCCGGTGGCGAGCGTCCAAGAGACCCAGTACTTC.

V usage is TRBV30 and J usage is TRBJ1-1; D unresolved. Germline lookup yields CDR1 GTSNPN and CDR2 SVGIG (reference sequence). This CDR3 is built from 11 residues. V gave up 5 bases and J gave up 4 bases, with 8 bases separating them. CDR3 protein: CAWEGSTEAFF. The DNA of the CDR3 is TGTGCCTGGGAGGGAAGCACTGAAGCTTTCTTT.

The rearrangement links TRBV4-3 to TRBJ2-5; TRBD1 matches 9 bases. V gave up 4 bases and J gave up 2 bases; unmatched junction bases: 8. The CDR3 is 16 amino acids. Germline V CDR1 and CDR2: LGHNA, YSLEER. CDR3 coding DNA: TGCGCCAGCAGCCCGGGGGACAGGGCTAGGCAAGAGACCCAGTACTTC. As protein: CASSPGDRARQETQYF.

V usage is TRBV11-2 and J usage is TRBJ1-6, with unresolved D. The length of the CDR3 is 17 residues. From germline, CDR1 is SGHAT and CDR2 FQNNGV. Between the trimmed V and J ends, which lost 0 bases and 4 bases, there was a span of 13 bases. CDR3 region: CASSLEQPQNYNSPLHF. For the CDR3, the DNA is TGTGCCAGCAGCTTAGAACAGCCCCAAAATTATAATTCACCCCTCCACTTT.

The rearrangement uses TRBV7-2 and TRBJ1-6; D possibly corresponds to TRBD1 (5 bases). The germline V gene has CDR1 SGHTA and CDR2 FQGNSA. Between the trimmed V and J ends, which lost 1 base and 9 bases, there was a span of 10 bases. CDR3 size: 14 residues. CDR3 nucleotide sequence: TGTGCCAGCAGCTTAGAGTGGGGGGTTTCACCCCTCCACTTT. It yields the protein CASSLEWGVSPLHF.

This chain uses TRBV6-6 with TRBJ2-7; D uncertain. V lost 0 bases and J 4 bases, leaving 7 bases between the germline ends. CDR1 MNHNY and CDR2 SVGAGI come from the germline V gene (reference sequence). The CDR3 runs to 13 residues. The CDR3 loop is CASSYSEEYEQYF. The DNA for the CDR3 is TGTGCCAGCAGTTACTCAGAGGAGTACGAGCAGTACTTC.

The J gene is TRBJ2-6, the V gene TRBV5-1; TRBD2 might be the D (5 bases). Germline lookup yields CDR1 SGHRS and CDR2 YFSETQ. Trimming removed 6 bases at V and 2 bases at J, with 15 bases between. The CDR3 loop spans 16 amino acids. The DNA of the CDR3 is TGCGCCAGCACCCCTCGTTGGGGAGCTGGGGCCAACGTCCTGACTTTC. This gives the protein CASTPRWGAGANVLTF.